This passage covers 5 T cell receptor beta chains from one sample sequenced in a study of blood T cells in healthy people across ages (dated by TCRdb to about 2015). The library was generated by 5' RACE. A second roughly 7 to 11 cycle PCR used a sample-barcoded 5' primer and a J-beta primer mix. TCRdb passed the public sequencing reads through fastp at Q25 and MiXCR, retaining productive beta sequences. Rows with one shared CDR3 protein collapse into an entry with the most common genes and DNA. For this sample the table gives over 1,500,000 distinct CDR3 sequences, of which 39% were detected only once. The leading ten clones occupy 23% of the sample. Sequencing was performed on blood. The origin of the receptors is a human donor in good health.

The V and J genes are TRBV29-1 and TRBJ2-3; 15 bases align to TRBD2. The CDR3 consists of 17 residues. J was trimmed by 3 bases and V by 7 bases; bases with no gene match: 11. Germline V gives CDR1 SQVTM, CDR2 ANQGSEA. In DNA form, the CDR3 reads TGCAGCGCTGGCGGACTAGCGGGGGGGCAGGAGACAGATACGCAGTATTTT. Its translation is CSAGGLAGGQETDTQYF.

As to this clonotype: This clone may be a read error of a much larger clone one base away. The chain carries TRBV2 and TRBJ2-7, with 7 bases fitting TRBD1. Germline V CDR1 and CDR2: SNHLY, FYNNEI. The CDR3 contains 12 residues. After removal of 6 bases from V and 4 bases from J, the junction contained 3 bases not matched to a gene. The DNA for the CDR3 is TGTGCCAGCAGGGGGACAGAGTACGAGCAGTACTTC. Translating gives CASRGTEYEQYF.

The chain joins TRBV20-1 to TRBJ2-7, with D perhaps TRBD1 (6 bases). Between the trimmed V and J ends, which lost 7 bases and 3 bases, there was a span of 16 bases. The CDR3 spans 13 residues. The germline CDR1 and CDR2 sequences are DFQATT and SNEGSKA (reference sequence). The CDR3 coding sequence is TGCAGTGGCACGGGACAAACCTACTACGAGCAGTACTTC. It is translated as CSGTGQTYYEQYF.

The V and J genes are TRBV5-1 and TRBJ1-1, with D hard to call. Trimming shortened V by 0 bases and J by 1 base, and 13 bases separated the two germline ends. This CDR3 comprises 16 residues. In germline, CDR1 is SGHRS, CDR2 YFSETQ. CDR3 coding DNA: TGCGCCAGCAGCTTGGACCCTCTCGTTAGGAACACTGAAGCTTTCTTT. This gives the protein CASSLDPLVRNTEAFF.

This clonotype was observed a few times. The V and J genes are TRBV9 and TRBJ2-1, with 11 nucleotides matching TRBD2. The CDR3 runs 17 residues. Unmatched junction bases numbered 10, after V lost 0 bases and J lost 8 bases. Germline V CDR1 and CDR2: SGDLS, YYNGEE. The CDR3 DNA reads TGTGCCAGCAGCGTAGCCCCTTTAGCGGGGGGGCCCGATGAGCAGTTCTTC. Residues: CASSVAPLAGGPDEQFF.